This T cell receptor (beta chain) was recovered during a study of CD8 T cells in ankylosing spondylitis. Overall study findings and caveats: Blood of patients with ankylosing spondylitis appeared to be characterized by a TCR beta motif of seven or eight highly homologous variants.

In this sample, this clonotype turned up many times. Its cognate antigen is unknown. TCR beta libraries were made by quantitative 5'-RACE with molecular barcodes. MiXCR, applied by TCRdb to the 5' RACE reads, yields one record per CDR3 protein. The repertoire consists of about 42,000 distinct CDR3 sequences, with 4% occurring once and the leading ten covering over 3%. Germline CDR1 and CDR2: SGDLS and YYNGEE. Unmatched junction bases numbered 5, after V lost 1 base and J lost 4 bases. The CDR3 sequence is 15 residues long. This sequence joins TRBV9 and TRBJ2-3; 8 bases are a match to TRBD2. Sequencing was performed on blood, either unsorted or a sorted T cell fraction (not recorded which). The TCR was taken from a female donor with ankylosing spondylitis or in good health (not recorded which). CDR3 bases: TGTGCCAGCAGCGTATACCCCGGGGGGGCAGATACGCAGTATTTT. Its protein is CASSVYPGGADTQYF.